This T cell receptor (beta chain) originates from a study of monozygotic twins with inflammatory bowel disease. TCRdb derives one entry per CDR3 protein from the 5' RACE reads, leaving out DNA. The sample table sets out approximately 300,000 distinct CDR3 sequences. The sequence was collected from a human donor with ulcerative colitis or Crohn's disease, or a healthy co-twin of an affected twin (not recorded which). Sequencing used blood.

The CDR3 is CAISKTDRVGYEQYF. The rearrangement links TRBV10-3 to TRBJ2-7; TCRdb outputs TRBD1, but without DNA this stays unchecked. The CDR3 sequence is 15 residues long. Germline CDR1 is ENHRY and CDR2 is SYGVKD.